Listed below are T cell receptor beta chains from one sample, sequenced in a study of human T cells and chemical hapten exposure. TCRdb analysed the RACE reads with MiXCR anew, one entry per CDR3 protein. The data hold fewer than 300,000 distinct CDR3 sequences, with over 7.5% observed a single time. Source: whole blood, taken in connection with sensitization to the hapten diphenylcyclopropenone (DPC). Source of these receptors: a young man with alopecia areata. Some clones in this sample may be carry-over from other donors' samples. Both conserved end residues are part of each CDR3. D genes are given only for firm matches. The size entry is marked missing in some rows and otherwise reads once, few, many or a size class.

>TRBJ1-5|.|few|TRBV29-1
CSVGPPGQPQHF
TGCAGCGTTGGCCCCCCCGGTCAGCCCCAGCATTTT
>TRBJ2-1|.|few|TRBV29-1
CSVDPPGVNYNEQFF
TGCAGCGTTGACCCTCCCGGGGTCAACTACAATGAGCAGTTCTTC
>TRBJ2-3|TRBD1|.|TRBV12-3/TRBV12-4
CASSPGTELSTDTQYF
TGTGCCAGCAGTCCCGGGACAGAACTAAGCACAGATACGCAGTATTTT
>TRBJ2-3|TRBD1|few|TRBV28
CASSPPGTGTDTQYF
TGTGCCAGCAGTCCTCCCGGGACAGGCACAGATACGCAGTATTTT
>TRBJ1-1|.|.|TRBV28
CASNDENTEAFF
TGTGCCAGCAACGACGAGAACACTGAAGCTTTCTTT
>TRBJ1-2|.|few|TRBV5-1
CASSPGGSSNYGYTF
TGCGCCAGCAGCCCTGGTGGCAGCTCTAACTATGGCTACACCTTC
>TRBJ1-1|TRBD1|.|TRBV6-4
CASSATGRNAEAFF
TGTGCCAGCAGTGCGACAGGGCGGAACGCTGAAGCTTTCTTT
>TRBJ1-1|.|.|TRBV29-1
CSVRRDNQAFF
TGCAGCGTTCGCCGGGACAACCAAGCTTTCTTT
>TRBJ2-3|TRBD2|few|TRBV28
CASSLYPSGGADTQYF
TGTGCCAGCAGTTTATACCCTAGCGGGGGTGCAGATACGCAGTATTTT
>TRBJ2-7|.|.|TRBV6-2/TRBV6-3
CASSLYEVIGQLAYEQYF
TGTGCCAGCAGCCTTTATGAGGTCATCGGCCAGCTAGCCTACGAGCAGTACTTC
>TRBJ2-5|.|few|TRBV12-3/TRBV12-4
CASSPRIEETQYF
TGTGCCAGCAGTCCGCGGATTGAAGAGACCCAGTACTTC
>TRBJ2-7|.|few|TRBV7-2
CASSLVGEQYF
TGTGCCAGCAGCTTAGTAGGAGAGCAGTACTTC
>TRBJ2-1|TRBD1|many|TRBV12-3/TRBV12-4
CASSLADRGRTRFF
TGTGCCAGCAGTTTAGCGGACAGGGGGAGGACTCGGTTCTTC
>TRBJ2-5|.|few|TRBV7-9
CASGPETQYF
TGTGCCAGCGGGCCCGAGACCCAGTACTTC
>TRBJ2-3|.|few|TRBV29-1
CSALGQPSTDTQYF
TGCAGCGCTCTTGGACAGCCCAGCACAGATACGCAGTATTTT